The source of this TCR beta chain is a study of T cell responses to AZD1222 COVID-19 vaccine. The V and J ends lost 5 bases and 4 bases, in that order; junction bases with no gene match: 6. Germline loops: CDR1 LGHDT, CDR2 YNNKEL (reference sequence). The CDR3 contains 14 residues. Study results and caveats: Mostly white British, mostly female donors; authors suggested clonal diversity may be underestimated. Among vaccine-associated CD4 TCRs, coverage spanned spike, with dominance at 160-218 and 743-854. Just five or six AZD1222 recipients tested seropositive at baseline. Spike-specific TCR breadth and depth rose after two AZD1222 doses.

With regard to this clone: Antigen: not known.

The table came from immunoSEQ multiplex PCR; TCRdb's copy has only in-frame clones and leaves some out. The sample lists under 95,000 clones, around 86% occurring once. Here the sequenced sample was peripheral blood, taken on day 0 of AZD1222 vaccination. The TCR originated in an adult in good health. V gene TRBV3-1 (or the pseudogene TRBV3-2) combines with J gene TRBJ2-5; 8 nucleotides align to TRBD1. The CDR3, as DNA: TGTGCCAGCAGCTTCAGCGGACAGGGAGAGACCCAGTACTTC. Residues: CASSFSGQGETQYF.